Listed here are 24 T cell receptor beta chains from one sample, sequenced in a study of identical twins. TCRdb reprocessed the 5' RACE reads via MiXCR and lists one record per CDR3 protein. The profile shows hundreds of thousands of distinct CDR3 sequences, 21% of them singletons. This sample also appeared in a second study, on T cells expressing NK-cell markers.

Sequenced sample: PBMCs. These TCRs come from a woman aged 18-30 years in good health.

This clonotype was seen only a few times. The chain joins TRBV20-1 to TRBJ2-1, with D perhaps TRBD2 (6 bases). The CDR3 is 15 residues long. The V and J ends lost 0 bases and 0 bases respectively, with 9 bases between them. Germline CDR1 is DFQATT and CDR2 is SNEGSKA (reference sequence). CDR3 in amino acids: CSAREAGGSYNEQFF. In DNA, the CDR3 is TGCAGTGCTAGAGAAGCCGGGGGCTCCTACAATGAGCAGTTCTTC.

This clonotype was seen at least ten times. The V and J genes are TRBV14 and TRBJ2-1, with D tentatively TRBD1 (5 bases). The CDR3 has 15 residues. CDR1 is SGHDN and CDR2 is FVKESK in the germline V gene. Trimming left V 0 bases short and J 15 bases short, with 21 bases between. The CDR3 DNA sequence: TGTGCCAGCAGCCAAGATCACGGTTTAGGCGCAAGGGGGTTCTTC. This sequence encodes CASSQDHGLGARGFF.

The gene calls are TRBV20-1 and TRBJ2-2; 16 bases align to TRBD2. From germline, CDR1 is DFQATT and CDR2 SNEGSKA (reference sequence). V was clipped by 7 bases and J by 8 bases; unmatched bases: 7. The length of the CDR3 is 15 residues. DNA of the CDR3: TGCAGTGTACCCGGGACTAGCGGGGGGGCAGGGGAGCTGTTTTTT. Its protein product is CSVPGTSGGAGELFF.

This CDR3 reads CASSLSTASTDTQYF. CDR3 sequence (DNA): TGTGCCAGCAGCTTATCAACCGCTAGCACAGATACGCAGTATTTT. The rearrangement joins TRBV7-6 to TRBJ2-3, with D unclear. The V end was cut by 2 bases, the J end by 0 bases, with 9 bases between. Germline CDR1 SGHVS, CDR2 FNYEAQ. The CDR3 runs to 15 residues.

Only a few counts were recorded for this clonotype. This chain connects TRBV20-1 to TRBJ1-2, with D possibly matching TRBD1 (6 bases). The CDR3 is 15 residues long. CDR1 and CDR2 from the germline V gene are DFQATT and SNEGSKA (reference sequence). Trimming cost V 5 bases and J 2 bases, with 18 bases left between them. CDR3 protein: CSAHSPGQPNYGYTF. Written as DNA, the CDR3 is TGCAGTGCTCACTCACCCGGACAGCCCAACTATGGCTACACCTTC.

This clonotype has just a few counts. CDR3 sequence: CSARVGRSSYEQYF. CDR3 coding DNA: TGCAGTGCTAGAGTAGGCAGGTCCTCCTACGAGCAGTACTTC. The chain carries TRBV20-1 and TRBJ2-7, with no clear D. Trimming left V 1 base short and J 0 bases short, with 10 bases between. The CDR3 consists of 14 residues. Germline V CDR1 and CDR2: DFQATT, SNEGSKA (reference sequence).

This clonotype occurred a few times. This chain joins TRBV6-1 and TRBJ1-2, with D possibly TRBD1 on 5 matching bases. CDR1 is MNHNS, CDR2 SASEGT, per germline. The CDR3 is made up of 14 amino acids. Trimming took 6 bases from V and 4 from J, leaving 15 bases between them. In DNA, the CDR3 is TGTGCCAGCAGACAAGGGGCAGGTCTCTATGGCTACACCTTC. It specifies CASRQGAGLYGYTF.

Many counts were recorded for this clonotype. The chain combines TRBV5-1 with TRBJ2-7; unclear D gene. The germline V gene has CDR1 SGHRS and CDR2 YFSETQ. V lost 4 bases and J lost 5, with 16 bases in between. CDR3 length equals 14 residues. CDR3 amino acids: CASSQSQAVNEQYF. In nucleotides, the CDR3 is TGCGCCAGCAGCCAGTCCCAGGCGGTAAACGAGCAGTACTTC.

This clonotype occurred a few times. The gene calls are TRBV29-1 and TRBJ2-7, with 7 nucleotides matching TRBD1. The CDR3 extends over 12 amino acids. J was trimmed by 6 bases and V by 5 bases; bases with no gene match: 7. Germline loops: CDR1 SQVTM, CDR2 ANQGSEA. CDR3 protein: CSVHRGAGEQYF. Here the CDR3 DNA reads TGCAGCGTTCACAGGGGAGCAGGCGAGCAGTACTTC.

The chain employs TRBV20-1 and TRBJ2-2; 9 bases map to TRBD2. Per germline, CDR1 DFQATT and CDR2 SNEGSKA (reference sequence). There are 14 residues in the CDR3. V shed 3 bases, J shed 4 bases, and the junction held 3 bases outside the gene matches. CDR3 amino acids: CSARLAGSTGELFF. In nucleotides, the CDR3 is TGCAGTGCTAGGCTAGCGGGGAGCACCGGGGAGCTGTTTTTT.

The chain has TRBV5-1 and TRBJ2-7; no clear D gene. Germline V gene lookup returns CDR1 SGHRS and CDR2 YFSETQ. The CDR3 is made up of 14 amino acids. The V gene lost 4 bases and the J gene lost 1 base, with 12 bases spanning the gap. The CDR3 here is CASSLWSGSYEQYF. CDR3 bases: TGCGCCAGCAGCCTATGGAGTGGGTCCTACGAGCAGTACTTC.

The sample holds a few counts of this clonotype. In DNA, the CDR3 is TGTGCCAGCAGTAATTTTGTCAGGGGGCGCTGGGAGCAGTACTTC. It encodes CASSNFVRGRWEQYF. The chain employs TRBV25-1 and TRBJ2-7, with 8 bases matching TRBD1. With V trimmed by 5 bases and J by 7 bases, 13 bases remained unmatched. Germline-derived CDR1 and CDR2 are MGHDK and SYGVNS. The CDR3 runs 15 residues.

This clonotype came up a few times. The chain uses TRBV5-5 and TRBJ2-1; D uncertain. This CDR3 has 16 residues. The germline gives CDR1 SGHKS, CDR2 YYEKEE (reference sequence). Between the trimmed V and J ends, which lost 0 bases and 2 bases, there was a span of 12 bases. The CDR3 loop is CASSLAGPAAYNEQFF. CDR3 sequence (DNA): TGTGCCAGCAGCTTGGCCGGTCCGGCAGCCTACAATGAGCAGTTCTTC.

The V call is TRBV12-3 or TRBV12-4, the J call TRBJ2-7; D perhaps matches TRBD1 (6 bases). The V and J ends lost 8 bases and 6 bases respectively, with 11 bases between them. The CDR3 is made up of 11 amino acids. CDR3 in amino acids: CASRTRGEQYF. CDR3 DNA sequence: TGTGCCAGCCGGACCAGGGGCGAGCAGTACTTC.

The chain links TRBV10-3 to TRBJ2-5, with D unclear. This CDR3 has 12 amino acids. Germline V gene lookup returns CDR1 ENHRY and CDR2 SYGVKD. V was trimmed by 4 bases and J by 3 bases, leaving 6 bases between them. The CDR3 DNA reads TGTGCCATCAGTGGGACCGAAGAGACCCAGTACTTC. This sequence encodes CAISGTEETQYF.

This clonotype was seen a few times. DNA of the CDR3: TGCAGCGTTGGGGCTAGCGGGGGCCAAGAGACCCAGTACTTC. Translated, it gives CSVGASGGQETQYF. The chain carries TRBV29-1 and TRBJ2-5, with 10 bases fitting TRBD2. V dropped 4 bases and J dropped 1; count of bases not matched to a gene: 3. The CDR3 sequence is 14 residues long. The germline gives CDR1 SQVTM, CDR2 ANQGSEA.

The chain has TRBV20-1 and TRBJ2-3; a weak D match, TRBD1 (6 bases). Germline V gene data show CDR1 as DFQATT and CDR2 as SNEGSKA (reference sequence). V lost 6 bases and J lost 3, with 10 bases in between. The CDR3 length is 12 residues. The CDR3 reads CSALQGTDTQYF. DNA for the CDR3: TGCAGTGCCCTACAGGGTACAGATACGCAGTATTTT.

This clonotype was detected only a few times. The J gene is TRBJ2-1, the V gene TRBV27; TRBD1 aligns across 10 bases. Germline V gives CDR1 MNHEY, CDR2 SMNVEV (reference sequence). The CDR3 totals 16 residues. V was pared by 6 bases and J by 9 bases, with 14 bases of the junction left unmatched. The CDR3 spells CASRTIGGQGSVEQFF. The CDR3 DNA follows: TGTGCCAGCAGAACTATCGGGGGACAGGGGTCGGTTGAGCAGTTCTTC.

The chain carries TRBV7-2 and TRBJ2-7; D may be TRBD2 (5 bases). This CDR3 contains 13 residues. Trimming removed 5 bases from V and 8 bases from J, with 16 bases in between. Germline V gene data show CDR1 as SGHTA and CDR2 as FQGNSA. The CDR3 DNA follows: TGTGCCAGCAGCCAACGGGATGGCAGTCAGCAGTACTTC. Translated, it gives CASSQRDGSQQYF.

The sample holds a few counts of this clonotype. The chain recombines TRBV29-1 with TRBJ2-1, with TRBD1 matching 7 bases. The CDR3 has 11 amino acids. With 4 bases clipped from V and 8 bases from J, the junction kept 2 bases outside the gene matches. The germline V gene encodes CDR1 SQVTM and CDR2 ANQGSEA. CDR3 sequence (DNA): TGCAGCGTTGTGCAGGGGGATGAGCAGTTCTTC. Amino acids: CSVVQGDEQFF.

The sample holds a few counts of this clonotype. The rearrangement uses TRBV20-1 and TRBJ2-7; D may be TRBD1 (6 bases). V gave up 5 bases and J gave up 3 bases, with 17 bases separating them. From germline, CDR1 is DFQATT and CDR2 SNEGSKA (reference sequence). This CDR3 is built from 14 residues. The CDR3 DNA follows: TGCAGTGCTGATTCCGGGACATCTCTCTACGAGCAGTACTTC. As protein: CSADSGTSLYEQYF.

The chain combines TRBV24-1 with TRBJ2-1; 9 bases match TRBD1. Germline CDR1 reads KGHDR; CDR2 reads SFDVKD. The CDR3 covers 15 residues. After removal of 3 bases from V and 7 bases from J, the junction contained 6 bases not matched to a gene. CDR3 in amino acids: CATSDPGTGINEQFF. In nucleotides, the CDR3 is TGTGCCACCAGTGATCCCGGGACAGGGATAAATGAGCAGTTCTTC.

Only one count was recorded for this clonotype. V and J are TRBV2 and TRBJ2-5, with 7 positions matching TRBD2. V was clipped by 11 bases and J by 2 bases; unmatched bases: 8. This CDR3 has 13 residues. Germline CDR1 reads SNHLY; CDR2 reads FYNNEI. The CDR3 region has the DNA TGTGCCGGACTAGAGGACTCTCAAGAGACCCAGTACTTC. Translation: CAGLEDSQETQYF.

Written as DNA, the CDR3 is TGCAGTGCTAGAGACCTACGGGGCTACGAGCAGTACTTC. Translated: CSARDLRGYEQYF. This chain joins TRBV20-1 and TRBJ2-7, with D maybe TRBD2 (5 bases). Between the trimmed V and J ends, which lost 0 bases and 3 bases, there was a span of 9 bases. The CDR3 is 13 residues long. Germline loops: CDR1 DFQATT, CDR2 SNEGSKA (reference sequence).